This T cell receptor beta chain derives from a study of cytomegalovirus exposure and HLA in healthy donors. As for the study in general: For the approximately 400 genotyped donors, 80% to 90% fell within the Caucasian-associated ancestry cluster.

This CDR3 comprises 14 residues. The V gene end was trimmed by 0 bases and the J gene end by 7 bases; junction bases not matched to a gene: 4. Germline V gives CDR1 GTSNPN, CDR2 SVGIG (reference sequence). The PCR employed 60 Vbeta primers together with 13 Jbeta primers. The assay was immunoSEQ multiplex PCR, and TCRdb's table has in-frame clones only and misses some. The table lists approximately 190,000 clones, over 60% of them singletons. This clone was counted between two and nine times. The receptor was isolated from a young woman in good health and CMV-seropositive. The sequenced sample was PBMCs. The V and J genes are TRBV30 and TRBJ2-7, with 12 bases that match TRBD2. In DNA, the CDR3 is TGTGCCTGGAGTGTCCCCGGACTAGCGGGGGAGCAGTACTTC. Encoded protein: CAWSVPGLAGEQYF.